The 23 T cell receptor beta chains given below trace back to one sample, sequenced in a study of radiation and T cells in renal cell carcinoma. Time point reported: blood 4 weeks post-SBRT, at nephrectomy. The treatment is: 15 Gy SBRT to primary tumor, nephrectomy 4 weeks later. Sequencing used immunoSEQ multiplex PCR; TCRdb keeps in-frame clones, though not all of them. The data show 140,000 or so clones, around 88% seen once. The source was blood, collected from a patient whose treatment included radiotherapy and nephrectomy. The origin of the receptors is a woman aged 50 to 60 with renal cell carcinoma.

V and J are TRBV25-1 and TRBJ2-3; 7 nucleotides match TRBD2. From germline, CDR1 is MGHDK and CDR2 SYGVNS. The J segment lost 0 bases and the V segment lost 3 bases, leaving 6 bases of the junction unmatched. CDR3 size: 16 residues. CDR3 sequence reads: CASSDSSGTSTDTQYF. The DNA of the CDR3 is TGTGCCAGCAGTGATTCCAGCGGGACTAGCACAGATACGCAGTATTTT. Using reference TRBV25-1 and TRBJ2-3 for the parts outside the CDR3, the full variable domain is EADIYQTPRYLVIGTGKKITLECSQTMGHDKMYWYQQDPGMELHLIHYSYGVNSTEKGDLSSESTVSRIRTEHFPLTLESARPSHTSQYLCASSDSSGTSTDTQYFGPGTRLTVL.

In DNA, the CDR3 is TGTGCCAGCAGTCCCCGAGTATCTAGCACAGATACGCAGTATTTT. Its protein product is CASSPRVSSTDTQYF. This chain links TRBV28 with TRBJ2-3, with D unclear. Germline CDR1 reads MDHEN; CDR2 reads SYDVKM. This CDR3 has 15 residues. V shed 5 bases and J shed 0 bases, with 12 bases lying between them. Based on the CDR3 plus reference TRBV28 and TRBJ2-3, the full variable domain is DVKVTQSSRYLVKRTGEKVFLECVQDMDHENMFWYRQDPGLGLRLIYFSYDVKMKEKGDIPEGYSVSREKKERFSLILESASTNQTSMYLCASSPRVSSTDTQYFGPGTRLTVL.

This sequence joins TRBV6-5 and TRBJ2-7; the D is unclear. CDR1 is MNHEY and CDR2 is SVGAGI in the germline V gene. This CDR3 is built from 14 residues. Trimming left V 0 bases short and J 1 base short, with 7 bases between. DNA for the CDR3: TGTGCCAGCAGTTACTCTCCGGAATCCTACGAGCAGTACTTC. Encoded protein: CASSYSPESYEQYF.

CDR3 sequence: CASSQTGQGPDTQYF. The DNA for the CDR3 is TGTGCCAGCAGCCAAACGGGACAGGGGCCAGATACGCAGTATTTT. This rearrangement joins TRBV5-4 to TRBJ2-3; 10 bases are shared with TRBD1. The CDR3 runs 15 residues. The trim removed 4 bases at V and 4 bases at J, leaving 6 bases unmatched. Germline CDR1 and CDR2: SGHNT and YYREEE (reference sequence).

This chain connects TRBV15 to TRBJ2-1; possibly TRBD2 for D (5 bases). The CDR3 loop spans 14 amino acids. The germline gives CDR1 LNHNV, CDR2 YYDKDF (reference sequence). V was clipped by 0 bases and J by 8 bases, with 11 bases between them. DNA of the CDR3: TGTGCCACCAGCAGAGATAGTAGGCGGGATGAGCAGTTCTTC. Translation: CATSRDSRRDEQFF. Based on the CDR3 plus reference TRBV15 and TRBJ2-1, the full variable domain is DAMVIQNPRYQVTQFGKPVTLSCSQTLNHNVMYWYQQKSSQAPKLLFHYYDKDFNNEADTPDNFQSRRPNTSFCFLDIRSPGLGDTAMYLCATSRDSRRDEQFFGPGTRLTVL.

CDR3 nucleotide sequence: TGTGCCAGCAGCCCCCAAAGTGCGGGAGGGCCCTCGGGGAATGAGCAGTTCTTC. This encodes CASSPQSAGGPSGNEQFF. The chain has TRBV7-2 and TRBJ2-1, with 9 bases lining up with TRBD2. The CDR3 length is 18 residues. Germline V CDR1 and CDR2: SGHTA, FQGNSA. The V segment lost 5 bases and the J segment 7 bases; nucleotides outside the gene matches: 18.

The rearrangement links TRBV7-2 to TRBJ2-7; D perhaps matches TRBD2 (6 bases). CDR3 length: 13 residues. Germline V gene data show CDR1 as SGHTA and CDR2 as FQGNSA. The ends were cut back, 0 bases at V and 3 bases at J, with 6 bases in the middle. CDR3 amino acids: CASSLAGGYEQYF. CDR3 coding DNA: TGTGCCAGCAGCTTAGCGGGAGGCTACGAGCAGTACTTC.

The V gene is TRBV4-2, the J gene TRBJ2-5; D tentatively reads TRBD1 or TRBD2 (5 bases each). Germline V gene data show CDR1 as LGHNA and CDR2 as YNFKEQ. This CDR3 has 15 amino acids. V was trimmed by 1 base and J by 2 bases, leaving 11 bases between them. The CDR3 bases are TGTGCCAGCAGCCAAGTCGGGACGGATCAAGAGACCCAGTACTTC. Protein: CASSQVGTDQETQYF.

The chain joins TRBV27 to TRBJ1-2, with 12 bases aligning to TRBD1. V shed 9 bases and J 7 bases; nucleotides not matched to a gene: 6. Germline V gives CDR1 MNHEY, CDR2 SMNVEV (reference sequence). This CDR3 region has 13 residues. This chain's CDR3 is CASRGTGGGGYTF. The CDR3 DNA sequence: TGTGCCAGTAGAGGGACAGGGGGCGGTGGCTACACCTTC.

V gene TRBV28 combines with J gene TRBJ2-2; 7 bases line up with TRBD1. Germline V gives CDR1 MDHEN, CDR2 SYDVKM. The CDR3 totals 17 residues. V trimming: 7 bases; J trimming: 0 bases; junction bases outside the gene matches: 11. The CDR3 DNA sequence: TGTGCCAGCATCCCAGGGGACAGCTTCGCGAACACCGGGGAGCTGTTTTTT. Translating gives CASIPGDSFANTGELFF.

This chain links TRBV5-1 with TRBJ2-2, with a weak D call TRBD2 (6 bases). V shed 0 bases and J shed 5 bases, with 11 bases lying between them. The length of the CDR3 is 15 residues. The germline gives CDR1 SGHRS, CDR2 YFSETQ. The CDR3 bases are TGCGCCAGCAGCTTGGACTCGCGGGGTACCGGGGAGCTGTTTTTT. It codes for CASSLDSRGTGELFF.

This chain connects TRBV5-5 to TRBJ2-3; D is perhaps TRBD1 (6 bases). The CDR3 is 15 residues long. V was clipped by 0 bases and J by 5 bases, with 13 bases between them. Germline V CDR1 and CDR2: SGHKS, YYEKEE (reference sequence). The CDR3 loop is CASSLDRAGKDTQYF. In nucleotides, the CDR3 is TGTGCCAGCAGCTTGGACAGGGCTGGCAAAGATACGCAGTATTTT.

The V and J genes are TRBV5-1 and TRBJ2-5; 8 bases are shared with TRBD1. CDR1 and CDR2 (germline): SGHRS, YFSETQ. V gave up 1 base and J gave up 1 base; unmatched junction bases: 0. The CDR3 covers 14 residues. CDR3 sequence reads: CASSLTGGQETQYF. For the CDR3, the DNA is TGCGCCAGCAGCTTGACAGGGGGCCAAGAGACCCAGTACTTC.

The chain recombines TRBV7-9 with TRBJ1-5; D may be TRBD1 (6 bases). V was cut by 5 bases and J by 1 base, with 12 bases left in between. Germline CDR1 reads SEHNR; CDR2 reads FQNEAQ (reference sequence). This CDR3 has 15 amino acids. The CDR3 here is CASSPGAVSNQPQHF. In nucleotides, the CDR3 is TGTGCCAGCAGCCCGGGGGCAGTCAGCAATCAGCCCCAGCATTTT.

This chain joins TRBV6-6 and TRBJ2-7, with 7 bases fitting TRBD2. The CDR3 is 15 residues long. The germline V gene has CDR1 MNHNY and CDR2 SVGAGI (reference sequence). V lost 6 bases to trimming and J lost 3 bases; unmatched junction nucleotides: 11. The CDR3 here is CASSITSEGSYEQYF. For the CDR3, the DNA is TGTGCCAGCAGCATCACTAGCGAAGGGAGCTACGAGCAGTACTTC.

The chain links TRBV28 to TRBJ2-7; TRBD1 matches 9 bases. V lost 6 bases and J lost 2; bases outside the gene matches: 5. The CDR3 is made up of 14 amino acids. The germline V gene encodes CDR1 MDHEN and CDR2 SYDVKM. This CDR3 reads CASRSGQGTYEQYF. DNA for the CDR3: TGTGCCAGCAGGTCGGGACAGGGTACCTACGAGCAGTACTTC.

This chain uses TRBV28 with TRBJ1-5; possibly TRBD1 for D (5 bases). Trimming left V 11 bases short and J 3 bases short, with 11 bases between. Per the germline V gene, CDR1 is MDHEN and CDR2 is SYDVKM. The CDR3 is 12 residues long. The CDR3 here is CAHSRANQPQHF. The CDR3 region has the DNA TGTGCCCACAGCAGGGCCAATCAGCCCCAGCATTTT.

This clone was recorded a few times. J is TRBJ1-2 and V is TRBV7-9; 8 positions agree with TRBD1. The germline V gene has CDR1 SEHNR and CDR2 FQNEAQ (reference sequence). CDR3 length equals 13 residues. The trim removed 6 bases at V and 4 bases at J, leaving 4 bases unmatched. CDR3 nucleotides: TGTGCCAGCAGACCAACAGGGGGCTATGGCTACACCTTC. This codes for CASRPTGGYGYTF.

The CDR3 sequence is CASRTVLYGYTF. In DNA form, the CDR3 reads TGTGCCAGCAGAACAGTCCTCTATGGCTACACCTTC. The chain uses TRBV6-5 and TRBJ1-2, with unresolved D. The CDR3 totals 12 residues. From germline, CDR1 is MNHEY and CDR2 SVGAGI. V lost 6 bases and J lost 4, with 9 bases in between.

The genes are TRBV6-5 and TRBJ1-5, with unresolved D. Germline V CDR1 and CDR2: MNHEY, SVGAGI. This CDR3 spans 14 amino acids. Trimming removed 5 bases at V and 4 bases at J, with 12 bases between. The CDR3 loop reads CASSQRVGNQPQHF. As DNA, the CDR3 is TGTGCCAGCAGTCAGAGGGTTGGGAATCAGCCCCAGCATTTT.

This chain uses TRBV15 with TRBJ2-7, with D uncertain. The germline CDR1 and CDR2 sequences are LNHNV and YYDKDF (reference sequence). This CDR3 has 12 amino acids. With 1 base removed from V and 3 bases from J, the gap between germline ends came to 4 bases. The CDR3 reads CATSRVYYEQYF. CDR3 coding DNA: TGTGCCACCAGCAGAGTTTACTACGAGCAGTACTTC.

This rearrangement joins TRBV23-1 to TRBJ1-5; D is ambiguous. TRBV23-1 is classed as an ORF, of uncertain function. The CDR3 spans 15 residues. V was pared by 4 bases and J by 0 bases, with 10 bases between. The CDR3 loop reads CASSPPGFSNQPQHF. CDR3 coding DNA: TGCGCCAGCAGTCCCCCAGGCTTTAGCAATCAGCCCCAGCATTTT.

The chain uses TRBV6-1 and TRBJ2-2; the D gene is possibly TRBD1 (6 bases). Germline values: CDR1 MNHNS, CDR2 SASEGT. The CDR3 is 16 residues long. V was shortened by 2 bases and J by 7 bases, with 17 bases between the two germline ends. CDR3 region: CASSEPTGKVGGELFF. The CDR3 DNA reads TGTGCCAGCAGTGAACCAACAGGGAAGGTGGGCGGGGAGCTGTTTTTT.